The 16 T cell receptor beta chains below all came from one sample that was sequenced in a study of T cells in Graves' hyperthyroidism and ophthalmopathy. RNA transcripts gave rise to amplified TCR beta CDR3 regions. With the HTBI primer set, the TCR CDR3 went through a first round of RT-PCR. One entry per CDR3 protein, called by TCRdb with MiXCR from the multiplex PCR reads. The sample has about 210,000 distinct CDR3 sequences; about 15% are singletons. What was sequenced was blood. The origin of the receptors is a man aged 45 to 65 with Graves' hyperthyroidism.

The chain recombines TRBV5-4 with TRBJ1-3; no definite D call. V gave up 4 bases and J gave up 4 bases, with 12 bases separating them. CDR1 is SGHNT and CDR2 is YYREEE in the germline V gene (reference sequence). The CDR3 spans 14 residues. For the CDR3, the DNA is TGTGCCAGCAGCCCGGACTTACAAGGAAACACCATATATTTT. It specifies CASSPDLQGNTIYF.

The rearrangement joins TRBV7-6 to TRBJ1-3, with 7 bases lining up with TRBD1. The CDR3 spans 14 residues. Losses at the gene ends were 0 bases for V and 6 bases for J; bases not matched to a gene: 2. In germline, CDR1 is SGHVS, CDR2 FNYEAQ. This chain's CDR3 is CASSLAGGLNTIYF. Written as DNA, the CDR3 is TGTGCCAGCAGCTTAGCAGGGGGCCTAAACACCATATATTTT.

This clonotype was seen more than once but under ten times. V gene TRBV28 combines with J gene TRBJ1-6; D unclear. CDR1 is MDHEN and CDR2 is SYDVKM in the germline V gene. Trimming removed 2 bases at V and 3 bases at J, with 2 bases between. This CDR3 contains 13 residues. The CDR3 nucleotides are TGTGCCAGCAGTTTAAGCTATAATTCACCCCTCCACTTT. Protein: CASSLSYNSPLHF.

This clonotype was observed at least ten times. The chain uses TRBV11-2 and TRBJ2-1; 10 bases align to TRBD2. CDR3 size: 16 residues. Germline trimming cut 4 bases from V and 4 bases from J; bases unmatched to any gene: 7. The germline V gene has CDR1 SGHAT and CDR2 FQNNGV. Here the CDR3 DNA reads TGTGCCAGCAGCTCCCTTAGCGGGAGGAAATACAATGAGCAGTTCTTC. The encoded protein is CASSSLSGRKYNEQFF.

A remark on this clonotype: This may arise from a read error, as a much more abundant clone is one base away. This chain links TRBV20-1 with TRBJ2-7; 7 bases agree with TRBD2. The end of the DNA is better explained by TRBJ2-1, so the J call may be wrong. The CDR3 consists of 15 residues. The germline gives CDR1 DFQATT, CDR2 SNEGSKA (reference sequence). This CDR3 reads CSARDYGRSSYEQFF. CDR3 DNA sequence: TGCAGTGCTAGAGACTACGGGAGGAGCTCCTACGAGCAGTTCTTC.

This clonotype came up many times. V gene TRBV18 combines with J gene TRBJ1-1; TRBD1 matches 7 bases. With 2 bases clipped from V and 8 bases from J, the junction kept 8 bases outside the gene matches. The CDR3 contains 14 residues. Germline V lookup: CDR1 KGHSH, CDR2 LQKENI. CDR3 nucleotides: TGTGCCAGCTCACCATCGACAGGGCGCGGCGAAGCTTTCTTT. Its translation is CASSPSTGRGEAFF.

The chain joins TRBV5-8 to TRBJ2-3, with D possibly matching TRBD1 (6 bases). With 4 bases removed from V and 8 bases from J, the gap between germline ends came to 14 bases. This CDR3 has 13 amino acids. Germline CDR1 SGHTS, CDR2 YDEGEE. The CDR3 DNA reads TGTGCCAGCAGCCCTTTCGGGACATCTACGCAGTATTTT. Protein product: CASSPFGTSTQYF. Full variable domain (remainder filled in from reference TRBV5-8 and TRBJ2-3): EAGVTQSPTHLIKTRGQQATLRCSPISGHTSVYWYQQALGLGLQFLLWYDEGEERNRGNFPPRFSGRQFPNYSSELNVNALELEDSALYLCASSPFGTSTQYFGPGTRLTVL.

The gene calls are TRBV27 and TRBJ1-2; the D is unclear. Germline V lookup: CDR1 MNHEY, CDR2 SMNVEV (reference sequence). Trimming cost V 5 bases and J 3 bases, with 10 bases left between them. There are 13 residues in the CDR3. The CDR3 region has the DNA TGTGCCAGCAGTCGGGGAGGCCACTATGGCTACACCTTC. This translates into CASSRGGHYGYTF.

In its sample, this clonotype was seen a few times. J is TRBJ2-2 and V is TRBV4-1, with unresolved D. Germline V lookup: CDR1 MGHRA, CDR2 YSYEKL. The germline V and J ends were trimmed by 5 bases and 6 bases, with 10 bases remaining between them. This CDR3 spans 13 amino acids. The CDR3 loop is CASSNNRAGELFF. CDR3 DNA: TGCGCCAGCAGCAACAATCGGGCCGGGGAGCTGTTTTTT.

This clonotype was observed a handful of times. The chain has TRBV27 and TRBJ2-1, with a possible D match to TRBD2 (5 bases). V gave up 4 bases and J gave up 3 bases, with 13 bases separating them. Germline V gene data show CDR1 as MNHEY and CDR2 as SMNVEV (reference sequence). This CDR3 has 15 residues. Here the CDR3 reads CASSSPREFYNEQFF. CDR3 sequence (DNA): TGTGCCAGCAGTTCCCCACGGGAATTCTACAATGAGCAGTTCTTC.

This clonotype has at least ten counts. CDR3 nucleotides: TGTGCCAGCAGTCCTATGCGGGAGATAACCGGGGAGCTGTTTTTT. It specifies CASSPMREITGELFF. The chain joins TRBV28 to TRBJ2-2; TRBD2 agrees at 7 bases. Trimming at V came to 5 bases and at J to 5 bases, leaving 8 bases not matched to a gene. This CDR3 region has 15 residues. Germline V gives CDR1 MDHEN, CDR2 SYDVKM.

Many counts were recorded for this clonotype. V gene TRBV15 combines with J gene TRBJ2-3, with no clear D. Germline CDR1 is LNHNV and CDR2 is YYDKDF (reference sequence). Trimming removed 0 bases at V and 5 bases at J, with 6 bases between. This CDR3 is 13 amino acids long. The CDR3 loop is CATSRDRLDTQYF. The CDR3 nucleotides are TGTGCCACCAGCAGAGATCGGCTAGATACGCAGTATTTT. Using reference TRBV15 and TRBJ2-3 for the parts outside the CDR3, the full variable domain is DAMVIQNPRYQVTQFGKPVTLSCSQTLNHNVMYWYQQKSSQAPKLLFHYYDKDFNNEADTPDNFQSRRPNTSFCFLDIRSPGLGDTAMYLCATSRDRLDTQYFGPGTRLTVL.

The V and J genes are TRBV19 and TRBJ1-1; D is ambiguous. The CDR3 sequence is 13 residues long. The germline V and J ends were trimmed by 7 bases and 5 bases, with 14 bases remaining between them. Germline V gene lookup returns CDR1 LNHDA and CDR2 SQIVND (reference sequence). The CDR3 loop reads CASTIRTGTEAFF. The CDR3 nucleotides are TGTGCCAGTACCATTCGAACTGGGACTGAAGCTTTCTTT.

This clonotype was counted between two and nine times. The chain carries TRBV7-2 and TRBJ2-3; D gene ambiguous. The CDR3 is 12 amino acids. CDR1 SGHTA and CDR2 FQGNSA come from the germline V gene. V was pared by 5 bases and J by 4 bases, with 7 bases between. The CDR3 is CASSTYADTQYF. For the CDR3, the DNA is TGTGCCAGCAGCACGTACGCAGATACGCAGTATTTT.

Ten or more counts support this clonotype. The gene calls are TRBV5-6 and TRBJ2-5; D remains ambiguous. Looked up from germline, CDR1 is SGHDT and CDR2 is YYEEEE. The V end lost 0 bases, the J end lost 5 bases, and 8 bases lay between the germline ends. The CDR3 consists of 13 residues. The chain's CDR3 is CASSLVDEETQYF. In nucleotides, the CDR3 is TGTGCCAGCAGCTTGGTTGATGAGGAGACCCAGTACTTC.

This clonotype occurred many times. V gene TRBV12-3 or TRBV12-4 combines with J gene TRBJ1-2; tentatively, D is TRBD1 (5 bases). This CDR3 region has 14 residues. Trimming shortened V by 4 bases and J by 0 bases, and 9 bases separated the two germline ends. CDR3 bases: TGTGCCAGCAGTTATGGGGCGACTAACTATGGCTACACCTTC. Amino acids: CASSYGATNYGYTF.